These 15 T cell receptor beta chains were all obtained from the same sample, sequenced in a study of T cell responses to AZD1222 COVID-19 vaccine. Generated by immunoSEQ multiplex PCR, the TCRdb table keeps only in-frame clones and is missing some. The top ten clones hold 1.6% of a sample with 140,000 or so clones, 75% to 90% of them seen once. This specimen was peripheral blood, taken on day 0 of AZD1222 vaccination. The receptors were sampled from an adult in good health.

The sample holds one count of this clone. The chain is built from TRBV15 and TRBJ2-7; possibly TRBD1 or TRBD2 for D (5 bases each). Germline V gene sequence: CDR1 LNHNV, CDR2 YYDKDF (reference sequence). Trimming took 3 bases from V and 3 from J, leaving 15 bases between them. The length of the CDR3 is 15 residues. CDR3 coding DNA: TGTGCCACCAGCAGGTTCCAGGGAGCCCACTACGAGCAGTACTTC. Translated: CATSRFQGAHYEQYF.

V usage is TRBV19 and J usage is TRBJ2-3, with D perhaps given as TRBD1 or TRBD2 (5 bases each). V was shortened by 3 bases and J by 15 bases, with 19 bases between the two germline ends. The CDR3 is made up of 13 amino acids. Germline V gene lookup returns CDR1 LNHDA and CDR2 SQIVND (reference sequence). The CDR3 loop is CASSMDSYRSEYF. The DNA of the CDR3 is TGTGCCAGTAGTATGGACTCCTACAGGTCGGAATATTTT.

This chain's CDR3 is CASSHAKLAPGELFF. As DNA, the CDR3 is TGCGCCAGCAGCCATGCCAAACTGGCACCCGGGGAGCTGTTTTTT. The V and J genes are TRBV4-1 and TRBJ2-2, with D uncertain. The CDR3 runs 15 residues. The germline V gene encodes CDR1 MGHRA and CDR2 YSYEKL. V lost 3 bases to trimming and J lost 6 bases, with 14 bases between them.

The V and J genes are TRBV6-5 and TRBJ1-2; D unclear. CDR3 length equals 13 residues. Per germline, CDR1 MNHEY and CDR2 SVGAGI. The V and J ends lost 7 bases and 4 bases respectively, with 13 bases between them. CDR3 DNA sequence: TGTGCCAGCACAAGAGGAGGGCTCTATGGCTACACCTTC. Its translation is CASTRGGLYGYTF.

The chain employs TRBV7-9 and TRBJ2-5; unclear D gene. Germline loops: CDR1 SEHNR, CDR2 FQNEAQ (reference sequence). Trimming removed 2 bases at V and 1 base at J, with 14 bases between. The CDR3 has 16 residues. The chain's CDR3 is CASSLKGVMVQETQYF. The CDR3 coding sequence is TGTGCCAGCAGCTTAAAGGGCGTCATGGTCCAAGAGACCCAGTACTTC. Combining the CDR3 with reference TRBV7-9 and TRBJ2-5 gives the whole variable domain DTGVSQNPRHKITKRGQNVTFRCDPISEHNRLYWYRQTLGQGPEFLTYFQNEAQLEKSRLLSDRFSAERPKGSFSTLEIQRTEQGDSAMYLCASSLKGVMVQETQYFGPGTRLLVL.

The gene calls are TRBV11-3 and TRBJ2-2; 16 bases are a match to TRBD2. Germline V gene data show CDR1 as SGHNT and CDR2 as YENEEA. The CDR3 length is 17 residues. Trimming at V came to 5 bases and at J to 4 bases, leaving 4 bases not matched to a gene. CDR3 region: CASSPGLAGGPTGELFF. CDR3 in DNA: TGTGCCAGCAGCCCGGGACTAGCGGGAGGGCCCACCGGGGAGCTGTTTTTT.

The chain employs TRBV19 and TRBJ2-7; D might be TRBD2 (5 bases). The CDR3 is made up of 14 amino acids. V gave up 3 bases and J gave up 1 base, with 10 bases separating them. Germline V gene data show CDR1 as LNHDA and CDR2 as SQIVND (reference sequence). The CDR3, as DNA: TGTGCCAGTAGTATTACGAGGGCTTCCTACGAGCAGTACTTC. Encoded protein: CASSITRASYEQYF.

This rearrangement joins TRBV27 to TRBJ2-1; 14 nucleotides match TRBD2. The CDR3 runs to 18 residues. V lost 5 bases and J lost 5; bases outside the gene matches: 11. Germline V gene sequence: CDR1 MNHEY, CDR2 SMNVEV (reference sequence). DNA of the CDR3: TGTGCCAGCAGTGTCCCGGGACTAGCGGGAGTAAGGCACAATGAGCAGTTCTTC. Amino acids: CASSVPGLAGVRHNEQFF.

The rearrangement links TRBV7-9 to TRBJ2-7, with D perhaps TRBD1 (6 bases). The CDR3 is 15 amino acids. Germline V gene data show CDR1 as SEHNR and CDR2 as FQNEAQ (reference sequence). V was pared by 5 bases and J by 2 bases, with 16 bases between. The CDR3: CASSPQTGPTYEQYF. The CDR3, as DNA: TGTGCCAGCAGCCCACAGACAGGCCCAACCTACGAGCAGTACTTC.

This clone was recorded only once. The chain carries TRBV7-2 and TRBJ1-1, with no clear D. Germline CDR1 is SGHTA and CDR2 is FQGNSA. The CDR3 contains 14 residues. With 5 bases removed from V and 5 bases from J, the gap between germline ends came to 15 bases. The CDR3 sequence: CASSLVVTRTEAFF. Here the CDR3 DNA reads TGTGCCAGCAGCCTAGTGGTGACTAGGACTGAAGCTTTCTTT.

V gene TRBV19 combines with J gene TRBJ2-7; D is perhaps TRBD2 (6 bases). CDR3 length: 13 amino acids. V dropped 1 base and J dropped 2 bases, with 6 bases sitting between them. Germline values: CDR1 LNHDA, CDR2 SQIVND (reference sequence). In DNA, the CDR3 is TGTGCCAGTAGTATAGCGGGGGCCTACGAGCAGTACTTC. Translated, it gives CASSIAGAYEQYF. The entire variable domain, with the rest obtained from reference TRBV19 and TRBJ2-7, is as follows: DGGITQSPKYLFRKEGQNVTLSCEQNLNHDAMYWYRQDPGQGLRLIYYSQIVNDFQKGDIAEGYSVSREKKESFPLTVTSAQKNPTAFYLCASSIAGAYEQYFGPGTRLTVT.

This sequence joins TRBV4-2 and TRBJ2-5, with TRBD2 matching 11 bases. This CDR3 has 16 residues. The germline V gene has CDR1 LGHNA and CDR2 YNFKEQ. V trimming: 3 bases; J trimming: 5 bases; junction bases outside the gene matches: 8. Here the CDR3 DNA reads TGTGCCAGCAGCCAGGTAGCGGGAGGGCCGTCGGAGACCCAGTACTTC. Its protein product is CASSQVAGGPSETQYF.

In its sample, this clone was seen once. This chain joins TRBV14 and TRBJ1-2, with a weak D call TRBD1 (5 bases). This CDR3 spans 13 amino acids. Germline values: CDR1 SGHDN, CDR2 FVKESK. Between the trimmed V and J ends, which lost 6 bases and 8 bases, there was a span of 16 bases. The DNA of the CDR3 is TGTGCCAGCAGACCCGGGGGAGTAGGGGGCTACACCTTC. It codes for CASRPGGVGGYTF.

The chain couples TRBV7-9 to TRBJ2-2; D unclear. Trimming took 2 bases from V and 1 from J, leaving 5 bases between them. Per the germline V gene, CDR1 is SEHNR and CDR2 is FQNEAQ (reference sequence). The CDR3 totals 14 residues. The DNA for the CDR3 is TGTGCCAGCAGCTTACCAGGGAACACCGGGGAGCTGTTTTTT. Translation gives CASSLPGNTGELFF.

CDR3 nucleotides: TGTGCCAGCAGCAAGGGGTGGGACGGGCGCTACGAGCAGTACTTC. It codes for CASSKGWDGRYEQYF. V gene TRBV9 combines with J gene TRBJ2-7; D tentatively reads TRBD1 or TRBD2 (5 bases each). The CDR3 totals 15 residues. The V and J ends lost 4 bases and 3 bases respectively, with 17 bases between them. Germline values: CDR1 SGDLS, CDR2 YYNGEE.